This section outlines one T cell receptor beta chain sequence together with its context. The source of the sample is a study of CD8+ T cells in alopecia areata. Deletions cut 5 bases from V and 8 bases from J, with 9 bases between. Germline CDR1 reads SEHNR; CDR2 reads FQNEAQ (reference sequence). CDR3 length: 11 amino acids. Isolation of CD4+ and CD8+ T cells from PBMCs was achieved by sorting. RNA extraction was followed by reverse transcription into cDNA, which acted as the sequencing template. Profiling relied on immunoSEQ multiplex PCR, and the TCRdb table lists in-frame clones only, not all of them. The sample lists approximately 98,000 clones, 55% to 70% occurring once.

Material for sequencing was NKG2D-low CD8+ T cells sorted from blood. The chain is built from TRBV7-9 and TRBJ1-2, with D perhaps matching TRBD1 (6 bases). The origin of this receptor is a human donor with alopecia areata. In DNA form, the CDR3 reads TGTGCCAGCAGCCACGGACAGGGCTACACCTTC. Encoded protein: CASSHGQGYTF.